This TCR beta chain was found in a study of T cells after yellow fever vaccination. Template-switching 5'RACE yielded the TCR cDNA; a universal primer site and UMIs were added in the process. Each CDR3 protein gets one entry after TCRdb re-called the 5' RACE reads with MiXCR. Here the sample spans about 350,000 distinct CDR3 sequences, 8.1% being singletons. The CDR3 sequence is 15 residues long. Per the germline V gene, CDR1 is SGHKS and CDR2 is YYEKEE (reference sequence). The V end was cut by 4 bases, the J end by 4 bases, with 15 bases between. Findings and limits, study-wide: In FACS-sorted repertoires, abundant clonotypes from the bulk population could appear as contaminants. The secondary response was weaker but peaked faster, day 5 versus 15.

Comment on this clonotype: Its antigen is as yet unknown.

The TCR originated in a young man who received the YFV17D yellow fever vaccine. The rearrangement joins TRBV5-5 to TRBJ1-5; D gene unclear. Here the sequenced sample was PBMCs, taken approximately 47 days after the first yellow fever vaccination. The CDR3 loop reads CASSANSPGNQPQHF. CDR3 in DNA: TGTGCCAGCAGCGCGAACTCACCGGGGAATCAGCCCCAGCATTTT.